Below, 10 T cell receptor beta chains from the same sample are listed, as sequenced in a study of shared clonotypes between healthy human individuals. Only in-frame clones appear in the TCRdb table, and some are missing; sequencing was by immunoSEQ multiplex PCR. Counted here are millions of clones, roughly 92% occurring once; the ten biggest clones make up over 0.12%. The sample was naive CD4+ T cells sorted from blood. As to subset: CD45RA+ positively selected. These receptors were taken from a man between 18 and 29 years old in good health.

This clone appeared once. This rearrangement joins TRBV11-2 to TRBJ2-3, with 7 positions matching TRBD2. The ends lost 0 bases at V and 2 bases at J; junction bases unmatched: 8. CDR3 length: 17 amino acids. Germline V gene sequence: CDR1 SGHAT, CDR2 FQNNGV. The CDR3 DNA follows: TGTGCCAGCAGCTTAGATCACAGCGGGACTTACACAGATACGCAGTATTTT. This codes for CASSLDHSGTYTDTQYF. The variable domain in full, completed from reference TRBV11-2 and TRBJ2-3, reads EAGVAQSPRYKIIEKRQSVAFWCNPISGHATLYWYQQILGQGPKLLIQFQNNGVVDDSQLPKDRFSAERLKGVDSTLKIQPAKLEDSAVYLCASSLDHSGTYTDTQYFGPGTRLTVL.

V and J are TRBV5-5 and TRBJ2-7; D unclear. CDR1 and CDR2 from the germline V gene are SGHKS and YYEKEE (reference sequence). CDR3 length: 14 residues. With 0 bases removed from V and 2 bases from J, the gap between germline ends came to 9 bases. The CDR3 region has the DNA TGTGCCAGCAGCTTGGGGGTCAGACCCTACGAGCAGTACTTC. It is translated as CASSLGVRPYEQYF. The variable domain in full, completed from reference TRBV5-5 and TRBJ2-7, reads DAGVTQSPTHLIKTRGQQVTLRCSPISGHKSVSWYQQVLGQGPQFIFQYYEKEERGRGNFPDRFSARQFPNYSSELNVNALLLGDSALYLCASSLGVRPYEQYFGPGTRLTVT.

V is TRBV11-2 and J is TRBJ1-2; no clear D. The length of the CDR3 is 16 residues. The V gene's germline CDR1 is SGHAT and CDR2 FQNNGV. The germline V and J ends were trimmed by 0 bases and 2 bases, with 13 bases remaining between them. Written as DNA, the CDR3 is TGTGCCAGCAGCTTAGAGGCAGGCAGATTGAACTATGGCTACACCTTC. Translation: CASSLEAGRLNYGYTF.

CDR3 amino acids: CATRTSFNEQFF. CDR3 nucleotides: TGTGCCACCAGGACTAGCTTCAATGAGCAGTTCTTC. The V gene is TRBV6-1, the J gene TRBJ2-1; 8 bases are a match to TRBD2. The CDR3 consists of 12 residues. Germline CDR1 reads MNHNS; CDR2 reads SASEGT. V was clipped by 10 bases and J by 6 bases; unmatched bases: 5.

This chain connects TRBV10-3 to TRBJ2-1, with TRBD1 as a possible D gene (6 bases). CDR1 and CDR2 from the germline V gene are ENHRY and SYGVKD. The germline V and J ends were trimmed by 2 bases and 7 bases, with 12 bases remaining between them. The CDR3 has 14 residues. Here the CDR3 reads CAISETGRPNEQFF. The CDR3 DNA follows: TGTGCCATCAGTGAGACAGGGCGGCCAAATGAGCAGTTCTTC.

DNA for the CDR3: TGTGCCAGTAGTATGGGACTAGCGGGCCCAAGCACAGATACGCAGTATTTT. Translated, it gives CASSMGLAGPSTDTQYF. V usage is TRBV19 and J usage is TRBJ2-3, with 12 bases identical to TRBD2. The junction had 4 bases not matched to a gene; V was cut back by 3 bases and J by 0 bases. Germline V gene lookup returns CDR1 LNHDA and CDR2 SQIVND (reference sequence). This CDR3 has 17 amino acids.

The V gene is TRBV7-9, the J gene TRBJ1-2, with 8 bases aligning to TRBD1. The CDR3 consists of 16 residues. V lost 5 bases to trimming and J lost 1 base; unmatched junction nucleotides: 9. CDR1 and CDR2 from the germline V gene are SEHNR and FQNEAQ (reference sequence). In nucleotides, the CDR3 is TGTGCCAGCAGCCGGACCGGGACAGGAGTTAACTATGGCTACACCTTC. Translated: CASSRTGTGVNYGYTF.

The genes are TRBV6-6 and TRBJ2-7; D possibly corresponds to TRBD2 (6 bases). CDR1 MNHNY and CDR2 SVGAGI come from the germline V gene (reference sequence). Deletions cut 1 base from V and 6 bases from J, with 10 bases between. The CDR3 is 13 amino acids. The CDR3 coding sequence is TGTGCCAGCAGTTACTACGAGGGAGGCGAGCAGTACTTC. This encodes CASSYYEGGEQYF.

The chain couples TRBV7-9 to TRBJ2-3; D call uncertain. The CDR3 extends over 12 amino acids. The V end was cut by 4 bases, the J end by 5 bases, with 7 bases between. Germline CDR1 is SEHNR and CDR2 is FQNEAQ (reference sequence). CDR3 sequence: CASSSTVDTQYF. CDR3 DNA: TGTGCCAGCAGCTCGACTGTAGATACGCAGTATTTT.

This rearrangement joins TRBV6-6 to TRBJ2-7; tentative D call: TRBD1 (5 bases). The CDR3 spans 15 residues. Germline V gene lookup returns CDR1 MNHNY and CDR2 SVGAGI (reference sequence). V was cut by 3 bases and J by 0 bases, with 12 bases left in between. CDR3 loop: CASSYGRVASYEQYF. CDR3 DNA: TGTGCCAGCAGTTATGGCAGGGTAGCCTCCTACGAGCAGTACTTC.